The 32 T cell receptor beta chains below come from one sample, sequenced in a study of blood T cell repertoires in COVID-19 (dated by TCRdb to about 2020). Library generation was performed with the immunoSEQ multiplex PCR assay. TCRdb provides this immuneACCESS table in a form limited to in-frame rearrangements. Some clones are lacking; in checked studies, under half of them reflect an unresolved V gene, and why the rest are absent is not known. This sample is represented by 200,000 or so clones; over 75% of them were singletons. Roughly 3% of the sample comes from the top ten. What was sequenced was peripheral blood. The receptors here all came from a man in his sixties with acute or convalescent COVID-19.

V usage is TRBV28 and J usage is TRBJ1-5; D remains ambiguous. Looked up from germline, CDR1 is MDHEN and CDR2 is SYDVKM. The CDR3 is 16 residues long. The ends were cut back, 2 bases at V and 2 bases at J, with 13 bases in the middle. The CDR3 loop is CASSLSSAGRNQPQHF. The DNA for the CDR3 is TGTGCCAGCAGTTTAAGCTCGGCTGGGCGCAATCAGCCCCAGCATTTT. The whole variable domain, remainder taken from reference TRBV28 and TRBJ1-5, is DVKVTQSSRYLVKRTGEKVFLECVQDMDHENMFWYRQDPGLGLRLIYFSYDVKMKEKGDIPEGYSVSREKKERFSLILESASTNQTSMYLCASSLSSAGRNQPQHFGDGTRLSIL.

The CDR3 spells CASSTWTAGSYEQYF. In DNA form, the CDR3 reads TGTGCCAGTAGCACCTGGACAGCCGGCTCCTACGAGCAGTACTTC. The V call is TRBV19, the J call TRBJ2-7, with TRBD1 as a possible D gene (6 bases). The CDR3 is made up of 15 amino acids. Trimming shortened V by 6 bases and J by 0 bases, and 15 bases separated the two germline ends. Germline CDR1 and CDR2: LNHDA and SQIVND (reference sequence).

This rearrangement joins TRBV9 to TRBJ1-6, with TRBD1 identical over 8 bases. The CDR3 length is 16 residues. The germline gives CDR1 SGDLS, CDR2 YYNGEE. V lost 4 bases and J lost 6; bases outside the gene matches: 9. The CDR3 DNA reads TGTGCCAGCAGCCCCGGAGGAACAGGGGGTAATTCACCCCTCCACTTT. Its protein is CASSPGGTGGNSPLHF.

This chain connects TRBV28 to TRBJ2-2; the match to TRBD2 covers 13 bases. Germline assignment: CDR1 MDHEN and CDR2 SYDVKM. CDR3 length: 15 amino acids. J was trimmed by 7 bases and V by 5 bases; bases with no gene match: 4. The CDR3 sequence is CASSPGTSGIGELFF. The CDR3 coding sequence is TGTGCCAGCAGTCCCGGGACTAGCGGGATCGGGGAGCTGTTTTTT.

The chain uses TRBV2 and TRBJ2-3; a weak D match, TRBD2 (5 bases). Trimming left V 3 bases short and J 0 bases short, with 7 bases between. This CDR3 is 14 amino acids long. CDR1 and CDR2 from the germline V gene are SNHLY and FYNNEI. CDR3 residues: CASSDRGSTDTQYF. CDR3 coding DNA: TGTGCCAGCAGTGATAGAGGGAGCACAGATACGCAGTATTTT.

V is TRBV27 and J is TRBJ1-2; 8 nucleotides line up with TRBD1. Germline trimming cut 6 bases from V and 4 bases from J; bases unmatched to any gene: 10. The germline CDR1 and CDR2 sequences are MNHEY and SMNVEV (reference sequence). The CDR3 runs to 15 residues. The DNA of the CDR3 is TGTGCCAGCAGCCCCAGGGACAGGCCCATCTATGGCTACACCTTC. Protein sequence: CASSPRDRPIYGYTF.

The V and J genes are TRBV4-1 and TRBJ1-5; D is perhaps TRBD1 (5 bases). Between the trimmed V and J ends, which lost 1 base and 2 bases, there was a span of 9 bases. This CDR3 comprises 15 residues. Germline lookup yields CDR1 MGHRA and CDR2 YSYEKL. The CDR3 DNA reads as TGCGCCAGCAGCCAAGTCGGAGGGGGCAATCAGCCCCAGCATTTT. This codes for CASSQVGGGNQPQHF.

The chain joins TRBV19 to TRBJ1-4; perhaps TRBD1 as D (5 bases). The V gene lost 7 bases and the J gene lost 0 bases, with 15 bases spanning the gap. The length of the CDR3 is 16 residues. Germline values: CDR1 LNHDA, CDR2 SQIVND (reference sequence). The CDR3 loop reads CASNPGAYSTNEKLFF. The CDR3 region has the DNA TGTGCCAGTAATCCTGGGGCTTACTCAACTAATGAAAAACTGTTTTTT.

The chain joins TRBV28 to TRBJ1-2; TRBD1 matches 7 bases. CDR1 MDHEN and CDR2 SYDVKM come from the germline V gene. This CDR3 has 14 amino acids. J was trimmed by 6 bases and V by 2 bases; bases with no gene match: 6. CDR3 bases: TGTGCCAGCAGTTTAGCAGGGGGGCAGGATGGCTACACCTTC. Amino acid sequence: CASSLAGGQDGYTF.

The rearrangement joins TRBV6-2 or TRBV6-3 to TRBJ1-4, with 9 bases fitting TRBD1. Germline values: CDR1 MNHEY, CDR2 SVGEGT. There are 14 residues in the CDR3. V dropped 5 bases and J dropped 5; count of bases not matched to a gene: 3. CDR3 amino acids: CASSDGTGNEKLFF. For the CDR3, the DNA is TGTGCCAGCAGTGACGGGACAGGGAATGAAAAACTGTTTTTT.

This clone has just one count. For the CDR3, the DNA is TGTGCCAGTAGTGCCAATAGCGGGACGTCCTACAATGAGCAGTTCTTC. This gives the protein CASSANSGTSYNEQFF. V and J are TRBV19 and TRBJ2-1; TRBD2 agrees at 8 bases. Germline assignment: CDR1 LNHDA and CDR2 SQIVND (reference sequence). The CDR3 totals 16 residues. V lost 5 bases and J lost 1; bases outside the gene matches: 7. Full variable domain (rest looked up from reference TRBV19 and TRBJ2-1): DGGITQSPKYLFRKEGQNVTLSCEQNLNHDAMYWYRQDPGQGLRLIYYSQIVNDFQKGDIAEGYSVSREKKESFPLTVTSAQKNPTAFYLCASSANSGTSYNEQFFGPGTRLTVL.

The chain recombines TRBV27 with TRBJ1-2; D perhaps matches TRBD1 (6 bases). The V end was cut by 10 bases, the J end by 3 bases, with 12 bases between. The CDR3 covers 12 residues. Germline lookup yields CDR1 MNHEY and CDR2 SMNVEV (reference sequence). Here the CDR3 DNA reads TGTGCCACCGGGGGGCTCGACTATGGCTACACCTTC. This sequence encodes CATGGLDYGYTF.

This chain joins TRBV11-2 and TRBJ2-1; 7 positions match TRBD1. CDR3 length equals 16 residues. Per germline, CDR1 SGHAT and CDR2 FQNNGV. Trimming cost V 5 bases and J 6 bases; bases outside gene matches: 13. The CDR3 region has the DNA TGTGCCAGCAGCGTGACCGACAGGGCTTCGGGCAATGAGCAGTTCTTC. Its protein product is CASSVTDRASGNEQFF.

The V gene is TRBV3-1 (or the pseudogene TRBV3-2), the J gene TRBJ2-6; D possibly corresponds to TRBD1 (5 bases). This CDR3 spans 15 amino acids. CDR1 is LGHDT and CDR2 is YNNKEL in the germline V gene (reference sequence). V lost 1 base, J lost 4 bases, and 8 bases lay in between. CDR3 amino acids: CASSQGGHGANVLTF. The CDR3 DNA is TGTGCCAGCAGCCAAGGGGGCCACGGGGCCAACGTCCTGACTTTC.

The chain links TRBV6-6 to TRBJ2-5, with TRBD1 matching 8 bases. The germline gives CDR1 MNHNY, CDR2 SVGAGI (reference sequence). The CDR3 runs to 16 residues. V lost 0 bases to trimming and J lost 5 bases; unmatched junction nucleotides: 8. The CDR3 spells CASSYSTVRGRETQYF. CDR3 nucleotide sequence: TGTGCCAGCAGTTACTCGACCGTCAGGGGGCGGGAGACCCAGTACTTC.

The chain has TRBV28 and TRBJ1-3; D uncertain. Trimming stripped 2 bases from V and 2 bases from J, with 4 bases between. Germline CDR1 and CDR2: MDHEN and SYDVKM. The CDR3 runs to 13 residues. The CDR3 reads CASSLEPGNTIYF. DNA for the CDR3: TGTGCCAGCAGTTTAGAGCCTGGAAACACCATATATTTT.

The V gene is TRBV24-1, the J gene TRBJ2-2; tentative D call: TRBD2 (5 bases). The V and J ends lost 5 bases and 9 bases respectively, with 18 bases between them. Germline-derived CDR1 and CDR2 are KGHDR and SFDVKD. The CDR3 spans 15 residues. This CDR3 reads CATSAGGGRDRELFF. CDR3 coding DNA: TGTGCCACCAGTGCCGGTGGAGGAAGGGATCGGGAGCTGTTTTTT.

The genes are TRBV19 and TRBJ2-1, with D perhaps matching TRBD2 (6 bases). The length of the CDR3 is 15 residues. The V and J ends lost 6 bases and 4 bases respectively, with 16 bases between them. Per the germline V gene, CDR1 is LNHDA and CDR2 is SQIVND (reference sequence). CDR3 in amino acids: CASRGSGGNYNEQFF. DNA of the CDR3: TGTGCCAGTAGGGGCTCCGGGGGAAATTACAATGAGCAGTTCTTC.

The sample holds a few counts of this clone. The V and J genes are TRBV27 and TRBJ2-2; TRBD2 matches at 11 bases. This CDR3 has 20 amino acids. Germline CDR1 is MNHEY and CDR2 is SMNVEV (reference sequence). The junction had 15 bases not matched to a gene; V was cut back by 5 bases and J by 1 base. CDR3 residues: CASSLRPALAGGLNTGELFF. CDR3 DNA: TGTGCCAGCAGTCTAAGACCCGCGTTAGCGGGAGGGTTGAACACCGGGGAGCTGTTTTTT.

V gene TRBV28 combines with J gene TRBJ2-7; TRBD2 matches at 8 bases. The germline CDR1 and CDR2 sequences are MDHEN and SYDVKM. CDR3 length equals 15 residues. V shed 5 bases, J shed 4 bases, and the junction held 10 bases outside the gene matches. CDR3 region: CASSPTIAGNYEQYF. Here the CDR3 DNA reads TGTGCCAGCAGTCCGACTATAGCGGGGAATTACGAGCAGTACTTC.

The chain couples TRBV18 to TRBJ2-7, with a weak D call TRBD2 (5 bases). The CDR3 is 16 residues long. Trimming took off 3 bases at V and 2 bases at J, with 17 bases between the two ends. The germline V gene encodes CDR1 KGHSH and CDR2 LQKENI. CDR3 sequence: CASSPKTDRTAYEQYF. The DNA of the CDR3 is TGTGCCAGCTCACCCAAAACGGATCGGACTGCCTACGAGCAGTACTTC.

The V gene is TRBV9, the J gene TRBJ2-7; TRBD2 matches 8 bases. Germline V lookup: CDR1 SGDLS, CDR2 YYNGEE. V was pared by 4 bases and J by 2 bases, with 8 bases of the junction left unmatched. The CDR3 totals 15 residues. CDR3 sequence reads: CASSRGLADPYEQYF. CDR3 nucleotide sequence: TGTGCCAGCAGCAGAGGACTAGCCGACCCCTACGAGCAGTACTTC.

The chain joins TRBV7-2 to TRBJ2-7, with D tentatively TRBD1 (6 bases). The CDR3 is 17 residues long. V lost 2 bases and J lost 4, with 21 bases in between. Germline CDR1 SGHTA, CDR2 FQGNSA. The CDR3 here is CASSLKGTTGDFYEQYF. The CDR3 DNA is TGTGCCAGCAGCTTAAAGGGGACGACAGGAGACTTTTACGAGCAGTACTTC.

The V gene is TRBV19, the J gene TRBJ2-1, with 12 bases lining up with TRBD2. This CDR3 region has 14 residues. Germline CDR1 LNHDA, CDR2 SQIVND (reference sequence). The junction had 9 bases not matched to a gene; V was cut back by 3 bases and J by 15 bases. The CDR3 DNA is TGTGCCAGTAGTATGGTAGAGACTAGCGGGAGTCCGTTCTTC. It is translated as CASSMVETSGSPFF.

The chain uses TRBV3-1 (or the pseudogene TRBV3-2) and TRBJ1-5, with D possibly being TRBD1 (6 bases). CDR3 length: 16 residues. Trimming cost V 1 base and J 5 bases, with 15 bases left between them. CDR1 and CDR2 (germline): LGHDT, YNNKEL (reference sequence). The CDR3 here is CASSQAFRGGDQPQHF. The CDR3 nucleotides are TGTGCCAGCAGCCAAGCTTTTCGAGGGGGTGATCAGCCCCAGCATTTT.

The CDR3: CASSTGNEQYF. CDR3 sequence (DNA): TGTGCCAGCAGTACGGGGAACGAGCAGTACTTC. V usage is TRBV2 and J usage is TRBJ2-7; maybe TRBD2 (5 bases). Germline V gene lookup returns CDR1 SNHLY and CDR2 FYNNEI. The V and J ends lost 5 bases and 5 bases respectively, with 7 bases between them. This CDR3 has 11 residues. Filled out from reference TRBV2 and TRBJ2-7, the complete variable domain reads EPEVTQTPSHQVTQMGQEVILRCVPISNHLYFYWYRQILGQKVEFLVSFYNNEISEKSEIFDDQFSVERPDGSNFTLKIRSTKLEDSAMYFCASSTGNEQYFGPGTRLTVT.

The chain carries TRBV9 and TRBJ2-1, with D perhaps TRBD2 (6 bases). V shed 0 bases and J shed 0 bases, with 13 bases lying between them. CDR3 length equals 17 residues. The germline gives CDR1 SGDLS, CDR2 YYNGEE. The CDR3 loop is CASSVGGGRTSYNEQFF. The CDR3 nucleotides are TGTGCCAGCAGCGTAGGGGGTGGGAGGACCTCCTACAATGAGCAGTTCTTC.

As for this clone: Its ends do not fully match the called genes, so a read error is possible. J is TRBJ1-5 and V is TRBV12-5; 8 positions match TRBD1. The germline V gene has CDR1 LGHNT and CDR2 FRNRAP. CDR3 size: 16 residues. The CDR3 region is CASGLVPGQATRTQHF. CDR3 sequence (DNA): TGTGCTAGTGGTCTGGTCCCGGGACAGGCAACCAGGACCCAGCATTTT.

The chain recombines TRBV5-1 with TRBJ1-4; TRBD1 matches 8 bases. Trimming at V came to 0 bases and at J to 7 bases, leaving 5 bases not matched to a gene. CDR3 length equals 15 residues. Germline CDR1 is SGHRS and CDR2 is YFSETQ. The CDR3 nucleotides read TGCGCCAGCAGCTTGGCAGGGGGCAATGGTGAAAAACTGTTTTTT. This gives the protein CASSLAGGNGEKLFF.

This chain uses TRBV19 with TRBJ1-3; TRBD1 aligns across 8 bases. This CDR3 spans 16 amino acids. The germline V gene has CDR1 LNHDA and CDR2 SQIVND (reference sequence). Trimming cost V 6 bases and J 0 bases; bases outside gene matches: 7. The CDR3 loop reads CASRTGQESSGNTIYF. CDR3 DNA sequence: TGTGCCAGTAGGACGGGACAGGAGTCCTCTGGAAACACCATATATTTT.

The CDR3 sequence is CAISESIRLAYNEQFF. In DNA, the CDR3 is TGTGCCATCAGTGAGTCGATCAGGTTGGCCTACAATGAGCAGTTCTTC. J is TRBJ2-1 and V is TRBV10-3; no reliable D call. The V gene's germline CDR1 is ENHRY and CDR2 SYGVKD. The CDR3 extends over 16 amino acids. The V end was cut by 0 bases, the J end by 2 bases, with 11 bases between.

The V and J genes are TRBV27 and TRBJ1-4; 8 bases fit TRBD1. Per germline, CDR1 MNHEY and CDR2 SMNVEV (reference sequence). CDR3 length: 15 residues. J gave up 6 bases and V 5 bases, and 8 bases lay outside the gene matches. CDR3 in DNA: TGTGCCAGCAGTCCCCTGGACAGGGTGGATGAAAAACTGTTTTTT. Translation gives CASSPLDRVDEKLFF.